The clone carrying this T cell receptor beta chain was counted only a few times. Antigen specificity is unknown. Naive CD4+ T cells were purified with Tregs depleted by CD25. General observations from the study: Tumor memory CD4+ T cell TCR gene usage clustered with blood and lymph node memory CD4+ cells and lymph node naive CD4+ cells.

The CDR3 contains 15 residues. Germline CDR1 is LNHNV and CDR2 is YYDKDF (reference sequence). Trimming stripped 5 bases from V and 6 bases from J, with 19 bases between. Full-length variable regions came from constant-region reverse primers plus semi-nested Nested Universal Primer A PCR. TCRdb re-analysed the 5' RACE reads in MiXCR, keeping a single row per CDR3 protein. The sample lists over 50,000 distinct CDR3 sequences, roughly 30% occurring once. This receptor was taken from a female donor with breast cancer. This chain connects TRBV15 to TRBJ1-2, with D unclear. Sequenced sample: tumor-infiltrating naive CD4+ T cells sorted from the breast tumor. Subset described: naive CD4+ T cells, CD4+CD45RA+CD25-. The CDR3 nucleotides are TGTGCCACCAGCCCAGTATCCGGCAGTTCGCATGGCTACACCTTC. Its protein product is CATSPVSGSSHGYTF.